The entry that follows covers one TCR beta chain sequence. V was pared by 2 bases and J by 1 base, with 11 bases between. The germline V gene has CDR1 GTSNPN and CDR2 SVGIG (reference sequence). This CDR3 contains 14 residues. Profiling relied on immunoSEQ multiplex PCR, and the TCRdb table lists in-frame clones only, not all of them. The table has some 110,000 clones, approximately 80% seen once. This specimen comes from a study of blood T cell repertoires in COVID-19. The sample was peripheral blood. The TCR was taken from a woman in her seventies with acute or convalescent COVID-19. This chain connects TRBV30 to TRBJ1-1, with TRBD1 as a possible D gene (5 bases). CDR3 protein: CAWSSDRGNTEAFF. The CDR3 DNA is TGTGCCTGGAGTTCTGATAGGGGGAACACTGAAGCTTTCTTT.